Listed here is a single T cell receptor beta chain. Its antigen is not identified. Generated by immunoSEQ multiplex PCR, the TCRdb table keeps only in-frame clones and is missing some. There are 60,000 to 65,000 clones in the sample; 65% to 85% occur only once, and under 8% lies in the top ten. Per the germline V gene, CDR1 is LGHDT and CDR2 is YNNKEL (reference sequence). Trimming took 0 bases from V and 0 from J, leaving 12 bases between them. The CDR3 loop spans 17 amino acids. The source of the sample is a study of T cell responses to AZD1222 COVID-19 vaccine. Study outcomes and limitations: Unmutated regions of variants are reportedly targeted by nearly half of spike-specific TCRs. Repertoires were obtained only post-peak T cell response.

J is TRBJ2-4 and V is TRBV3-1 (or the pseudogene TRBV3-2); either TRBD1 or TRBD2 may supply D (5 bases each). The sequenced sample was peripheral blood, obtained on day 0 of AZD1222 vaccination. The sequence was obtained from an adult in good health. CDR3 bases: TGTGCCAGCAGCCAAGAACCGGGACCTATAGCCAAAAACATTCAGTACTTC. Amino acids: CASSQEPGPIAKNIQYF.